What follows is one TCR beta chain and its context. Its specific antigen is unknown. Nothing much larger sits one base from this clone, and base qualities are not available. This record comes from a study of blood T cell repertoires in COVID-19 (dated by TCRdb to the early 2020s). For the study in its entirety: The collaborator samples originated in the United States, Italy and Spain and spanned the acute and convalescent phases of COVID-19. The material from the prospective study consisted of cDNA or gDNA derived from T cells, B-cell-depleted T cells, or PBMCs. The dataset comprised deeply sampled blood TCRbeta repertoires from subjects exposed to, actively infected with, or recovered from COVID-19. The repertoires were released in a freely available public database intended as a resource for research on the immune response to SARS-CoV-2. Samples came from the ongoing ImmuneRACE study (first 160 participants) plus 1,254 subjects from 6 global collaborators. A de-identified subject ID, COVID-19 status, age in years and sex were almost always included in the sample metadata. Where available, HLA class I and class II types were obtained from metadata supplied by the sample provider rather than from assay-based typing. What the authors observed across the whole study: The quantity of clinical and demographic metadata differed by source and by participant and was supplied without curation.

Whole blood was collected in K2EDTA tubes by collaborating institutions according to the institutions' own protocols. For TCRbeta analysis, collaborators shipped samples in one of three forms: frozen whole blood, isolated PBMCs, or DNA extracted from either of those sample types. V is pared back by 0 bases and J by 4 bases, with 18 bases lying between the germline termini. The CDR3 goes from the cysteine to the phenylalanine over 17 residues. The retained sequence is limited to the CDR3, 51 bases, with the frame set at the first base. The germline V gene supplies CDR1 SGDLS and CDR2 YYNGEE. TCRbeta CDR3 regions were amplified from genomic DNA by means of the immunoSEQ Assay, a bias-controlled multiplex PCR. As for the original processing: The number of nucleated cells in each sample was estimated by amplification of reference gene primers within the assay. Sequence reads were collapsed and filtered to measure the absolute abundance of every unique TCRbeta CDR3 rearrangement. For each sample, productive Simpson clonality was calculated as the square root of Simpson's diversity index across productive rearrangements. Here the immuneACCESS table is served through TCRdb, limited to in-frame sequences with V and J called. Missing clones are a known gap in these copies; in checked studies unresolved V genes cover under half, and the rest lacks a known reason. Clonal size and the V and J genes are those of that table, whereas D and trimming came from the DNA. The table for this sample lists roughly 26,000 clones; around 67% of them were counted only once. Together, the top ten hold 7.3% of the sample.

The V gene is TRBV9 and the J gene is TRBJ2-3; TRBD2 could be the D gene, as 6 bases match. The receptor comes from a man between 60 and 70 years old with active or convalescent COVID-19. Sequencing was done on a sample of peripheral blood. The nucleotide sequence is TGTGCCAGCAGCGTAGATCCAGCGGGCCATCAGGCAGATACGCAGTATTTT. This sequence encodes CASSVDPAGHQADTQYF.